Listed below are T cell receptor beta chains from one sample, sequenced in a study of CD8+ T cells in alopecia areata. Generated by immunoSEQ multiplex PCR, the TCRdb table keeps only in-frame clones and is missing some. The sample lists approximately 42,000 clones, roughly 65% occurring once. Sequencing used CD8+ T cells sorted from blood, obtained at week 4, from a patient treated with tofacitinib. The receptor source for this set is a human donor with alopecia areata. The CDR3 runs from the conserved cysteine through the conserved F or W. The order of the fields is V gene, clone size, D gene, J gene, CDR3 protein, CDR3 DNA. The D gene is left open where the match is weak. Only some rows state a clone size, as once, few, many or a class for expanded clones.

>TRBV27|-|-|TRBJ2-3
CASSTGGSSTDTQYF
TGTGCCAGCAGTACCGGGGGCTCTAGCACAGATACGCAGTATTTT
>TRBV15|-|TRBD1|TRBJ2-1
CATTPGTGGLNEQFF
TGTGCCACCACCCCCGGGACAGGGGGTCTCAATGAGCAGTTCTTC
>TRBV6-6|-|TRBD1|TRBJ1-6
CASTDRGDRSAPLHF
TGTGCCAGCACCGACAGGGGGGACCGCTCGGCACCCCTCCACTTT
>TRBV7-6|few|-|TRBJ2-1
CASSPSTGTQNEQFF
TGTGCCAGCAGCCCAAGTACCGGGACTCAGAATGAGCAGTTCTTC
>TRBV29-1|few|-|TRBJ1-2
CSVGDTWGYGYTF
TGCAGCGTCGGGGACACCTGGGGCTATGGCTACACCTTC
>TRBV27|-|-|TRBJ2-7
CASSPEGPYEQYF
TGTGCCAGCAGCCCTGAGGGGCCCTACGAGCAGTACTTC
>TRBV5-6|-|TRBD2|TRBJ2-5
CASSPLGSGGQETQYF
TGTGCCAGCAGCCCCTTGGGAAGCGGGGGCCAAGAGACCCAGTACTTC
>TRBV28|-|-|TRBJ2-1
CASRSPRGRYNEQFF
TGTGCCAGCAGATCCCCTCGGGGGAGATACAATGAGCAGTTCTTC
>TRBV29-1|few|TRBD2|TRBJ2-1
CSVEAGGVRLEQFF
TGCAGCGTTGAGGCGGGGGGTGTCCGGCTTGAGCAGTTCTTC
>TRBV4-3|once|TRBD1|TRBJ2-7
CASSPGTGGVLGEQYF
TGCGCCAGCAGCCCCGGGACAGGGGGCGTTCTGGGGGAGCAGTACTTC
>TRBV5-1|-|-|TRBJ2-2
CASSLSSTSGGELFF
TGCGCCAGCAGCCTTTCTAGCACCTCAGGCGGGGAGCTGTTTTTT
>TRBV7-2|-|-|TRBJ1-4
CASSFSRAMTEKLFF
TGTGCCAGCAGCTTCTCGAGGGCCATGACAGAAAAACTGTTTTTT
>TRBV7-8|few|-|TRBJ2-3
CASTLGPSTDTQYF
TGTGCCAGCACCTTAGGGCCTAGCACAGATACGCAGTATTTT
>TRBV30|-|-|TRBJ2-5
CAWTGDQETQYF
TGTGCCTGGACAGGAGACCAAGAGACCCAGTACTTC
>TRBV29-1|-|-|TRBJ2-1
CSVTGSSYNEQFF
TGCAGCGTTACGGGTAGCTCCTACAATGAGCAGTTCTTC
>TRBV9|-|-|TRBJ2-1
CASSVGAVPNEQFF
TGTGCCAGCAGCGTAGGCGCGGTCCCCAATGAGCAGTTCTTC
>TRBV5-6|medium-sized|TRBD2|TRBJ2-5
CASSLSGGRKTQYF
TGTGCCAGCAGCTTGAGCGGGGGCAGAAAGACCCAGTACTTC
>TRBV7-2|medium-sized|-|TRBJ1-2
CASSLVGSSYGYTF
TGTGCCAGCAGCTTAGTGGGCTCCAGCTATGGCTACACCTTC
>TRBV28|few|TRBD1|TRBJ1-5
CASSLRTGTQPQHF
TGTGCCAGCAGTCTCCGGACAGGGACGCAGCCCCAGCATTTT
>TRBV29-1|-|-|TRBJ1-1
CSVERGPKEAFF
TGCAGCGTTGAAAGGGGACCCAAAGAAGCTTTCTTT
>TRBV4-1|-|-|TRBJ1-1
CASSASGATEAFF
TGCGCCAGCAGTGCTTCGGGGGCCACTGAAGCTTTCTTT
>TRBV13|-|TRBD1|TRBJ2-6
CASSLPRTGAYSGANVLTF
TGTGCCAGCAGCTTACCGCGGACAGGGGCATACTCTGGGGCCAACGTCCTGACTTTC
>TRBV5-6|once|-|TRBJ1-2
CASSSSGNGYTF
TGTGCCAGCAGCTCCTCAGGGAATGGCTACACCTTC
>TRBV12-5|-|TRBD1|TRBJ2-7
CASATMGQGEQYF
TGTGCTAGTGCCACCATGGGACAGGGCGAGCAGTACTTC
>TRBV28|-|TRBD2|TRBJ2-7
CASSGTSGGLGQYF
TGTGCCAGCAGTGGGACTAGCGGGGGGCTGGGGCAGTACTTC
>TRBV29-1|-|-|TRBJ1-2
CSARTESDGYTF
TGCAGCGCCCGGACAGAGTCGGATGGCTACACCTTC
>TRBV29-1|-|-|TRBJ2-1
CSVDGVLAYNEQFF
TGCAGCGTTGATGGGGTTCTAGCCTACAATGAGCAGTTCTTC
>TRBV6-5|-|-|TRBJ1-1
CASSYSVSTEAFF
TGTGCCAGCAGTTACTCGGTGAGCACTGAAGCTTTCTTT
>TRBV29-1|-|-|TRBJ2-6
CSVPDPSGANVLTF
TGCAGCGTCCCAGACCCCTCTGGGGCCAACGTCCTGACTTTC
>TRBV19|-|-|TRBJ2-1
CASSMGGSNEQFF
TGTGCCAGTAGTATGGGGGGCAGTAATGAGCAGTTCTTC
>TRBV4-1|-|-|TRBJ1-1
CASSQVGNRNTEAFF
TGCGCCAGCAGCCAAGTCGGTAATAGGAACACTGAAGCTTTCTTT
>TRBV30|-|-|TRBJ2-7
CASGTGVSYEQYF
TGTGCCTCCGGGACGGGAGTGTCCTACGAGCAGTACTTC
>TRBV29-1|few|TRBD1|TRBJ2-7
CSVEDGDRGEQYF
TGCAGCGTTGAAGATGGGGACAGGGGCGAGCAGTACTTC
>TRBV6-6|-|-|TRBJ2-7
CASSYGVSSYEQYF
TGTGCCAGCAGTTACGGAGTCAGCTCCTACGAGCAGTACTTC
>TRBV4-3|-|-|TRBJ1-1
CASSQGVGYTEAFF
TGCGCCAGCAGCCAAGGGGTAGGGTACACTGAAGCTTTCTTT
>TRBV29-1|-|TRBD1|TRBJ2-6
CSVGWTGAPSGANVLTF
TGCAGCGTTGGGTGGACAGGGGCCCCCTCTGGGGCCAACGTCCTGACTTTC
>TRBV29-1|-|TRBD2|TRBJ2-5
CSVEDRGGDPGTQYF
TGCAGCGTTGAAGATCGGGGAGGGGACCCGGGGACCCAGTACTTC
>TRBV6-1|-|-|TRBJ1-2
CASSMTRYGYTF
TGTGCCAGCAGCATGACACGCTATGGCTACACCTTC
>TRBV4-3|-|-|TRBJ2-7
CASSQDFRSDREQYF
TGCGCCAGCAGCCAAGATTTCCGGTCAGATAGAGAGCAGTACTTC
>TRBV30|-|-|TRBJ1-2
CAWRHAGSIYGYTF
TGTGCCTGGAGACATGCCGGGAGCATCTATGGCTACACCTTC
>TRBV2|few|-|TRBJ2-1
CASMTSISQFF
TGTGCCAGCATGACTAGTATATCGCAGTTCTTC
>TRBV19|medium-sized|TRBD2|TRBJ2-1
CASSGSASGGYEQFF
TGTGCCAGTAGTGGATCAGCTAGCGGGGGGTATGAGCAGTTCTTC
>TRBV6-6|-|-|TRBJ1-2
CASSYSEGPYGYTF
TGTGCCAGCAGTTACTCGGAGGGACCCTATGGCTACACCTTC
>TRBV28|-|TRBD2|TRBJ2-3
CASSATSGGAGPTDTQYF
TGTGCCAGCAGTGCGACTAGCGGGGGGGCCGGTCCCACAGATACGCAGTATTTT
>TRBV4-3|-|-|TRBJ1-2
CASSQDRVANYGYTF
TGCGCCAGCAGCCAAGACAGGGTAGCTAACTATGGCTACACCTTC
>TRBV6-1|-|-|TRBJ2-7
CASSEVRADHEQYF
TGTGCCAGCAGTGAAGTCAGGGCGGACCACGAGCAGTACTTC
>TRBV29-1|once|TRBD1|TRBJ2-7
CSVGGTGRLGEQYF
TGCAGCGTTGGGGGGACAGGGCGATTGGGAGAGCAGTACTTC
>TRBV7-2|-|-|TRBJ1-6
CASSPPFDSPLHF
TGTGCCAGCAGCCCCCCCTTTGATTCACCCCTCCACTTT
>TRBV5-6|-|-|TRBJ1-3
CASSSGGSGNTIYF
TGTGCCAGCAGCTCCGGGGGGTCTGGAAACACCATATATTTT
>TRBV5-1|-|TRBD2|TRBJ2-7
CASSSGLAEQYF
TGCGCCAGCAGCTCAGGACTAGCGGAGCAGTACTTC
>TRBV15|few|-|TRBJ2-1
CATSRDRVTYNEQFF
TGTGCCACCAGCAGAGATAGGGTGACCTACAATGAGCAGTTCTTC
>TRBV29-1|-|TRBD1|TRBJ1-2
CSVPTGNYGYTF
TGCAGCGTTCCGACAGGGAACTATGGCTACACCTTC
>TRBV5-6|-|TRBD1|TRBJ2-3
CASSVQGIRTDTQYF
TGTGCCAGCAGCGTACAGGGGATTCGGACAGATACGCAGTATTTT
>TRBV11-3|-|TRBD1|TRBJ2-7
CASSPGVGGSSYEQYF
TGTGCCAGCAGCCCTGGTGTAGGGGGCAGCTCCTACGAGCAGTACTTC